A single sample gave rise to the 25 T cell receptor beta chains below, sequenced in a study of blood T cell repertoires in COVID-19. Sequencing used immunoSEQ multiplex PCR; TCRdb keeps in-frame clones, though not all of them. The sample carries 250,000 to 350,000 clones, 70% to 90% recorded once. Material: peripheral blood. The receptors here all came from a woman aged 25 to 39 with active or convalescent COVID-19.

V gene TRBV6-6 combines with J gene TRBJ2-5, with D uncertain. The V gene lost 0 bases and the J gene lost 5 bases, with 13 bases spanning the gap. CDR1 is MNHNY and CDR2 is SVGAGI in the germline V gene (reference sequence). CDR3 size: 15 residues. The CDR3 DNA reads as TGTGCCAGCAGTTACTCGCTAACAGCCACGGAGACCCAGTACTTC. Translated, it gives CASSYSLTATETQYF.

The V and J genes are TRBV5-1 and TRBJ1-3; D is unclear. The V and J ends lost 8 bases and 0 bases respectively, with 15 bases between them. There are 15 residues in the CDR3. Germline V lookup: CDR1 SGHRS, CDR2 YFSETQ. DNA for the CDR3: TGCGCCAGTACGATTACACCTTCCTCTGGAAACACCATATATTTT. It translates to CASTITPSSGNTIYF.

This sequence joins TRBV19 and TRBJ2-3, with 10 nucleotides matching TRBD2. The CDR3 has 16 residues. Germline V gene data show CDR1 as LNHDA and CDR2 as SQIVND (reference sequence). V trimming: 2 bases; J trimming: 5 bases; junction bases outside the gene matches: 7. The CDR3 DNA reads as TGTGCCAGTAGTATACGGCTAGCGGGGGAGAGAGATACGCAGTATTTT. Translation gives CASSIRLAGERDTQYF.

The chain links TRBV18 to TRBJ2-3, with TRBD1 identical over 7 bases. This CDR3 has 14 amino acids. V shed 6 bases and J 1 base; nucleotides not matched to a gene: 4. Germline loops: CDR1 KGHSH, CDR2 LQKENI. The CDR3 coding sequence is TGTGCCAGCTCGGCAGGGGGAGGCACAGATACGCAGTATTTT. Protein sequence: CASSAGGGTDTQYF.

V and J are TRBV28 and TRBJ1-6, with D unclear. Germline loops: CDR1 MDHEN, CDR2 SYDVKM. Trimming stripped 6 bases from V and 7 bases from J, with 10 bases between. This CDR3 has 13 amino acids. CDR3 in DNA: TGTGCCAGCAGGACGGGGTACAATTCACCCCTCCACTTT. The encoded protein is CASRTGYNSPLHF.

This rearrangement joins TRBV7-8 to TRBJ2-2, with no clear D. This CDR3 contains 14 residues. CDR1 is SGHVS, CDR2 FQNEAQ, per germline. V was pared by 7 bases and J by 4 bases, with 13 bases between. CDR3 region: CASNEAESTGELFF. The CDR3 coding sequence is TGTGCCAGCAATGAGGCCGAATCCACCGGGGAGCTGTTTTTT.

This rearrangement joins TRBV5-6 to TRBJ2-1, with D unclear. The germline gives CDR1 SGHDT, CDR2 YYEEEE. Deletions cut 4 bases from V and 8 bases from J, with 16 bases between. The CDR3 consists of 14 residues. The CDR3 reads CASSRISMSDEQFF. As DNA, the CDR3 is TGTGCCAGCAGCCGAATTTCGATGAGCGATGAGCAGTTCTTC.

The V gene is TRBV5-4, the J gene TRBJ2-7; perhaps TRBD2 as D (6 bases). The V and J ends lost 4 bases and 3 bases respectively, with 20 bases between them. Per the germline V gene, CDR1 is SGHNT and CDR2 is YYREEE (reference sequence). This CDR3 region has 16 residues. This CDR3 is CASSILPRGWVYEQYF. The CDR3 nucleotides are TGTGCCAGCAGCATCCTACCCCGGGGGTGGGTCTACGAGCAGTACTTC.

This clone was seen a single time. The genes are TRBV6-1 and TRBJ2-5; TRBD2 matches 7 bases. The length of the CDR3 is 14 residues. V lost 6 bases, J lost 1 base, and 5 bases stayed unmatched. Germline V CDR1 and CDR2: MNHNS, SASEGT. The CDR3 coding sequence is TGTGCCAGCAGGCCAGCGGGGCTCCAAGAGACCCAGTACTTC. Translated, it gives CASRPAGLQETQYF.

This chain connects TRBV12-3 or TRBV12-4 to TRBJ1-5; unclear D gene. Trimming removed 7 bases at V and 9 bases at J, with 16 bases between. This CDR3 has 13 amino acids. CDR3 residues: CASTLGSPSPQHF. DNA for the CDR3: TGTGCCAGCACCCTCGGGTCCCCATCGCCCCAGCATTTT.

The V and J genes are TRBV28 and TRBJ1-2, with TRBD1 as a possible D gene (5 bases). CDR1 and CDR2 (germline): MDHEN, SYDVKM. Trimming took 5 bases from V and 4 from J, leaving 14 bases between them. The CDR3 has 14 residues. The DNA of the CDR3 is TGTGCCAGCAGTCTAGGGGCACCTGGCTATGGCTACACCTTC. Translating it yields CASSLGAPGYGYTF.

This clone was detected only once. The gene calls are TRBV7-2 and TRBJ2-3; 7 positions match TRBD1. J was trimmed by 7 bases and V by 4 bases; bases with no gene match: 11. CDR1 is SGHTA and CDR2 is FQGNSA in the germline V gene. The CDR3 length is 15 residues. CDR3 loop: CASSSTGTAGNTQYF. DNA of the CDR3: TGTGCCAGCAGCTCAACCGGGACAGCTGGGAATACGCAGTATTTT.

The chain couples TRBV7-9 to TRBJ1-2, with TRBD1 matching over 7 bases. The junction had 4 bases not matched to a gene; V was cut back by 6 bases and J by 6 bases. Germline V gives CDR1 SEHNR, CDR2 FQNEAQ (reference sequence). CDR3 size: 12 residues. CDR3 region: CASSDRENGYTF. The CDR3 region has the DNA TGTGCCAGCAGTGACAGGGAGAATGGCTACACCTTC. Filled out from reference TRBV7-9 and TRBJ1-2, the complete variable domain reads DTGVSQNPRHKITKRGQNVTFRCDPISEHNRLYWYRQTLGQGPEFLTYFQNEAQLEKSRLLSDRFSAERPKGSFSTLEIQRTEQGDSAMYLCASSDRENGYTFGSGTRLTVV.

This rearrangement joins TRBV20-1 to TRBJ2-7; TRBD1 agrees at 7 bases. This CDR3 is 15 amino acids long. The ends lost 3 bases at V and 2 bases at J; junction bases unmatched: 10. CDR1 and CDR2 from the germline V gene are DFQATT and SNEGSKA (reference sequence). The CDR3 region has the DNA TGCAGTGCTAGTCCTGGAGACAGGGACCCCTACGAGCAGTACTTC. It codes for CSASPGDRDPYEQYF.

This clone was recorded only once. The chain joins TRBV28 to TRBJ2-5, with 8 positions matching TRBD2. The CDR3 consists of 15 residues. Trimming removed 2 bases from V and 3 bases from J; junction bases left unmatched: 5. Germline CDR1 MDHEN, CDR2 SYDVKM. The CDR3 loop is CASSLAGGTKETQYF. CDR3 nucleotide sequence: TGTGCCAGCAGTTTAGCGGGAGGTACCAAAGAGACCCAGTACTTC.

The chain has TRBV5-5 and TRBJ2-2; 11 bases match TRBD2. Germline CDR1 is SGHKS and CDR2 is YYEKEE (reference sequence). The CDR3 length is 17 residues. V was pared by 4 bases and J by 6 bases, with 11 bases of the junction left unmatched. CDR3 sequence: CASSPDSGGALPGELFF. CDR3 bases: TGTGCCAGCAGCCCGGATAGCGGGGGGGCCTTGCCCGGGGAGCTGTTTTTT.

The V call is TRBV4-1, the J call TRBJ1-6; no clear D. Germline-derived CDR1 and CDR2 are MGHRA and YSYEKL. V lost 4 bases to trimming and J lost 1 base, with 11 bases between them. This CDR3 spans 16 amino acids. CDR3 sequence: CASSLGRTSYNSPLHF. The DNA for the CDR3 is TGCGCCAGCAGCCTTGGTAGGACTTCCTATAATTCACCCCTCCACTTT.

This clone was found once. This sequence joins TRBV5-5 and TRBJ2-7; maybe TRBD2 (6 bases). CDR3 length equals 13 residues. Trimming shortened V by 4 bases and J by 4 bases, and 12 bases separated the two germline ends. Germline loops: CDR1 SGHKS, CDR2 YYEKEE (reference sequence). CDR3 DNA sequence: TGTGCCAGCAGCAAACTAGCAGATTACGAGCAGTACTTC. It codes for CASSKLADYEQYF.

This clone was detected once. This chain connects TRBV4-2 to TRBJ2-1, with 15 nucleotides matching TRBD2. V dropped 5 bases and J dropped 6; count of bases not matched to a gene: 5. The CDR3 has 16 amino acids. The germline V gene has CDR1 LGHNA and CDR2 YNFKEQ. Here the CDR3 DNA reads TGTGCCAGCAGCAGGAGGACTAGCGGGGGGGCCAATGAGCAGTTCTTC. It is translated as CASSRRTSGGANEQFF.

The chain recombines TRBV6-2 or TRBV6-3 with TRBJ2-5; no reliable D call. The V and J ends lost 4 bases and 7 bases respectively, with 10 bases between them. This CDR3 contains 12 residues. The germline V gene has CDR1 MNHEY and CDR2 SVGEGT. CDR3 coding DNA: TGTGCCAGCAGTTCCCCCCCCAGGACCCAGTACTTC. This translates into CASSSPPRTQYF.

This clone was seen just once. This sequence joins TRBV7-9 and TRBJ1-5; D ambiguous. The CDR3 loop spans 15 amino acids. CDR1 SEHNR and CDR2 FQNEAQ come from the germline V gene (reference sequence). Trimming left V 1 base short and J 7 bases short, with 14 bases between. This CDR3 is CASSLGAKAGQPQHF. CDR3 DNA: TGTGCCAGCAGCTTAGGGGCCAAAGCGGGCCAGCCCCAGCATTTT. The variable domain in full, completed from reference TRBV7-9 and TRBJ1-5, reads DTGVSQNPRHKITKRGQNVTFRCDPISEHNRLYWYRQTLGQGPEFLTYFQNEAQLEKSRLLSDRFSAERPKGSFSTLEIQRTEQGDSAMYLCASSLGAKAGQPQHFGDGTRLSIL.

The chain carries TRBV28 and TRBJ1-4; 9 bases are a match to TRBD1. The CDR3 length is 14 residues. Germline V CDR1 and CDR2: MDHEN, SYDVKM. The V gene end was trimmed by 5 bases and the J gene end by 3 bases; junction bases not matched to a gene: 1. This CDR3 reads CASSRTGANEKLFF. The CDR3 DNA is TGTGCCAGCAGTCGGACAGGGGCTAATGAAAAACTGTTTTTT.

The chain is built from TRBV28 and TRBJ1-5; a weak D match, TRBD1 (6 bases). Trimming left V 3 bases short and J 4 bases short, with 13 bases between. Per germline, CDR1 MDHEN and CDR2 SYDVKM. The CDR3 loop spans 15 amino acids. CDR3 sequence reads: CASSFGEGGNQPQHF. The CDR3 nucleotides read TGTGCCAGCAGTTTCGGGGAGGGGGGGAATCAGCCCCAGCATTTT.

J is TRBJ2-3 and V is TRBV5-6; 11 positions match TRBD2. J lost 2 bases, V lost 3 bases, and 5 bases had no gene match. In germline, CDR1 is SGHDT, CDR2 YYEEEE. The CDR3 consists of 16 residues. This CDR3 is CASSSLAGGLTDTQYF. The CDR3 DNA reads TGTGCCAGCAGCTCCCTAGCGGGGGGACTCACAGATACGCAGTATTTT.

CDR3 DNA sequence: TGTGCCAGCACCAGACAATCAGGGGCAGATACGCAGTATTTT. As protein: CASTRQSGADTQYF. The chain couples TRBV2 to TRBJ2-3; tentative D call: TRBD1 (6 bases). The CDR3 has 14 residues. V dropped 7 bases and J dropped 4 bases, with 15 bases sitting between them. The germline V gene encodes CDR1 SNHLY and CDR2 FYNNEI.